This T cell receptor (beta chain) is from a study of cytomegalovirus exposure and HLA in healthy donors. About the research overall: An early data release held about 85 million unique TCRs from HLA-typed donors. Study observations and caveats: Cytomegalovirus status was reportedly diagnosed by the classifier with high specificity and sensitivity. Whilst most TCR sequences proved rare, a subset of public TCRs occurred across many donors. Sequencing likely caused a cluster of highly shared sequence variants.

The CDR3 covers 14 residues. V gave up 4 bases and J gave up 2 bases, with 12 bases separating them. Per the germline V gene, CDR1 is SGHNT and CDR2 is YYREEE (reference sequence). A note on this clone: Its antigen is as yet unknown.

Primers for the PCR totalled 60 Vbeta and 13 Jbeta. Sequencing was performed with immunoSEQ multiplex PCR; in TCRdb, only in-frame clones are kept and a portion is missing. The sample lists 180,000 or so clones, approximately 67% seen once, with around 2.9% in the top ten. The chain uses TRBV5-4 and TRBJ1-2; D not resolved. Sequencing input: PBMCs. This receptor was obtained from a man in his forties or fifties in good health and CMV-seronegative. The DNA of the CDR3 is TGTGCCAGCAGCACAGTACACTCGAACTATGGCTACACCTTC. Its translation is CASSTVHSNYGYTF.